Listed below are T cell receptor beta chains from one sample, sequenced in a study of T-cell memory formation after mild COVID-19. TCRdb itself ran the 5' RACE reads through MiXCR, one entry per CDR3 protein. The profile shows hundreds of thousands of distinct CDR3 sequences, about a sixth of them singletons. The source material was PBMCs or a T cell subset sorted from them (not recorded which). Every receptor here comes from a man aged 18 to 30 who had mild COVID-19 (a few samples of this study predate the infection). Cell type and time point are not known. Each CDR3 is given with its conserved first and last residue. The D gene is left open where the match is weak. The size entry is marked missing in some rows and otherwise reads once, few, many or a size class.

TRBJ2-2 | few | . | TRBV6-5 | CASSAMGGELFF | TGTGCCAGCAGCGCGATGGGCGGGGAGCTGTTTTTT
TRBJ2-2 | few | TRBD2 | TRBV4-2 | CASSQDPGLVSTGELFF | TGTGCCAGCAGCCAAGATCCGGGACTAGTAAGCACCGGGGAGCTGTTTTTT
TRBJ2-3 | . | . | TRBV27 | CASSLWTPGTDTQYF | TGTGCCAGCAGTTTATGGACCCCTGGCACAGATACGCAGTATTTT
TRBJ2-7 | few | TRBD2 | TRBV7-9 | CASSRGGGLYEQYF | TGTGCCAGCAGCCGTGGGGGGGGACTCTACGAGCAGTACTTC
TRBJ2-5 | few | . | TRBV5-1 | CASMASETQYF | TGCGCCAGCATGGCCAGCGAGACCCAGTACTTC
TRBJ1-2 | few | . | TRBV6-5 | CASSIRDTNYGYTF | TGTGCCAGCAGCATACGAGACACCAACTATGGCTACACCTTC
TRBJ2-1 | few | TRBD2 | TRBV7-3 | CASSLSPPGLAGGSYNEQFF | TGTGCCAGCAGCTTAAGCCCCCCGGGACTAGCGGGGGGATCCTACAATGAGCAGTTCTTC
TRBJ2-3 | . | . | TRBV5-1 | CASSLTGQLTDTQYF | TGCGCCAGCAGCTTAACGGGCCAGCTCACAGATACGCAGTATTTT
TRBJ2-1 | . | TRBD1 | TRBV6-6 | CASSYDRGPHNEQFF | TGTGCCAGCAGCTACGACAGGGGGCCCCACAATGAGCAGTTCTTC
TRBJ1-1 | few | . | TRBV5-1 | CASSPWSGNTEAFF | TGCGCCAGCAGCCCATGGTCAGGGAACACTGAAGCTTTCTTT
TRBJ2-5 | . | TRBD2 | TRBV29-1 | CSVEDHTSGGAETQYF | TGCAGCGTTGAAGACCACACTAGCGGGGGGGCGGAGACCCAGTACTTC
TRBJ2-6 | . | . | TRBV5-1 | CASSPGPKGANVLTF | TGCGCCAGCAGCCCAGGGCCGAAAGGGGCCAACGTCCTGACTTTC
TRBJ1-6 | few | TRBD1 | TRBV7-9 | CASSASQGVGSPLHF | TGTGCCAGCAGCGCTTCACAGGGGGTAGGATCACCCCTCCACTTT
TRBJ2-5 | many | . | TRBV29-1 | CSVPRAGNQETQYF | TGCAGCGTCCCCCGGGCGGGAAACCAAGAGACCCAGTACTTC
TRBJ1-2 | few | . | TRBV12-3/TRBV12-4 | CASSLGRVHGYTF | TGTGCCAGCAGTTTGGGACGGGTTCATGGCTACACCTTC
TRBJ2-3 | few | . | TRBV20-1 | CSAGDTDTQYF | TGCAGTGCTGGCGACACAGATACGCAGTATTTT
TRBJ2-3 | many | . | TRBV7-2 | CASSRGHTDTQYF | TGTGCCAGCAGCCGCGGACACACAGATACGCAGTATTTT
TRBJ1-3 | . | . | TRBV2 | CASSEVFSGNTIYF | TGTGCCAGCAGTGAAGTATTTTCTGGAAACACCATATATTTT
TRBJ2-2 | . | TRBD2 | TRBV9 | CASSVSSGGSTGELFF | TGTGCCAGCAGCGTCAGTAGCGGGGGGAGCACCGGGGAGCTGTTTTTT
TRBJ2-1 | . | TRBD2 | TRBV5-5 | CASSLGLARNEQFF | TGTGCCAGCAGCTTGGGACTAGCGAGGAATGAGCAGTTCTTC
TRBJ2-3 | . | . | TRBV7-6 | CASSLAGPPTDTQYF | TGTGCCAGCAGCTTGGCGGGGCCTCCGACAGATACGCAGTATTTT
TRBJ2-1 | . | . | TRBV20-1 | CSATSSYNEQFF | TGCAGTGCTACCTCCTCCTACAATGAGCAGTTCTTC
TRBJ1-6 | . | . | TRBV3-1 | CASSPTGTNSPLHF | TGTGCCAGCAGCCCCACAGGGACCAATTCACCCCTCCACTTT
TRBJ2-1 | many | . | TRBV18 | CASSPTQNNEQFF | TGTGCCAGCTCACCCACACAGAACAATGAGCAGTTCTTC
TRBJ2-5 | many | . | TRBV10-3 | CATTDIQETQYF | TGTGCCACCACGGACATACAAGAGACCCAGTACTTC
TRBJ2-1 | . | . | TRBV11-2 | CASSFPYGGQFF | TGTGCCAGCAGCTTCCCCTATGGTGGGCAGTTCTTC
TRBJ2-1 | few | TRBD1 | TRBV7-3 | CASSLVRDRVNNEQFF | TGTGCCAGCAGCCTAGTTAGGGACAGGGTTAACAATGAGCAGTTCTTC
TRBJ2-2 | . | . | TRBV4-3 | CASSEPGAGELFF | TGCGCCAGCAGCGAACCAGGGGCCGGGGAGCTGTTTTTT
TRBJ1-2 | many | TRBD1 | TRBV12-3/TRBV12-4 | CASSPGTVYGYTF | TGTGCCAGCAGTCCAGGGACAGTCTATGGCTACACCTTC
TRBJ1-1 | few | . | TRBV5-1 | CASSLGEVMNTEAFF | TGCGCCAGCAGCTTGGGGGAGGTCATGAACACTGAAGCTTTCTTT
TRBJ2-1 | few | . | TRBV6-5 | CASSSSHWDGNEQFF | TGTGCCAGCAGTTCTAGCCACTGGGACGGCAATGAGCAGTTCTTC
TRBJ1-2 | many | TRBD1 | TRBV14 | CASSPRTGDGYTF | TGTGCCAGCAGCCCCCGGACAGGGGATGGCTACACCTTC
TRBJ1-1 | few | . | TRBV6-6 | CASSAPSGKAFF | TGTGCCAGCAGTGCACCCTCCGGGAAGGCTTTCTTT
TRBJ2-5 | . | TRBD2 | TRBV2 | CASSEAARGGVQETQYF | TGTGCCAGCAGTGAAGCAGCCCGGGGAGGGGTCCAGGAGACCCAGTACTTC